This T cell receptor (beta chain) was identified during a study of T cell responses to AZD1222 COVID-19 vaccine. Trimming shortened V by 3 bases and J by 2 bases, and 11 bases separated the two germline ends. There are 14 residues in the CDR3. Per the germline V gene, CDR1 is KGHSH and CDR2 is LQKENI. Second-dose intervals near 4 or 12 weeks were combined. Of note for this clone: Antigen: not known.

Profiled with immunoSEQ multiplex PCR; TCRdb holds only in-frame clones, not every one. The sample lists fewer than 200,000 clones; roughly 90% were seen once. Broader study findings: Only after the peak T cell response were repertoires sampled. Clonal diversity may have been underestimated, and the donors were mostly white British, with more females than males. Nearly half of unique spike-specific TCRs reportedly avoided B.1.351 and B.1.1.7 mutated regions.

The input for sequencing was peripheral blood, taken 28 days after the second AZD1222 dose. This sequence originates from an adult who received the AZD1222 COVID-19 vaccine. This chain uses TRBV18 with TRBJ2-7; the D is unclear. The CDR3 sequence: CASSPGTSTYEQYF. Written as DNA, the CDR3 is TGTGCCAGCTCACCGGGAACTTCTACCTACGAGCAGTACTTC.